Listed below are T cell receptor beta chains from one sample, sequenced in a study of cytotoxic CD8 clonotypes in ibrutinib-treated CLL. The assay was immunoSEQ multiplex PCR, and TCRdb's table has in-frame clones only and misses some. The table lists 60,000 or so clones, 45% to 65% of them singletons, with roughly 14% in the top ten. Source: PBMCs, taken after 12 months of ibrutinib treatment. These receptors all stem from a human donor with chronic lymphocytic leukemia. Each CDR3 is given without its conserved first and last residue. The size of a clone is reported for some rows only, either as once, few or many, or as a class for expanded clones.

TRBV5-6 . ASSLGANQPQH
TRBV10-3 . ATLSGVVYNEQF
TRBV18 . ASSPPFQAGGGTGELF
TRBV7-9 . ASHPSGSSGELF
TRBV6-1 few ASSEADSTYGYT
TRBV19 few ASSMGQGSGANVLT
TRBV28 . ASSPWRISSYNEQF
TRBV7-2 . ASSLEDLLMNTEAF
TRBV15 . ATSRGLAGNTDTQY
TRBV5-1 . ASSMATNSHGYT
TRBV7-9 . ASSFEASLDTQY
TRBV5-1 . ASSSGVYTGELF
TRBV25-1 few ASSDRGPGGYT
TRBV19 . ASTLQGRSSGANVLT
TRBV5-1 few ASSFSQQGRVGELF
TRBV28 . ASNNGADSPLH
TRBV5-4 . ASSLGLAGEQF
TRBV27 few ASTFGSYSPLH
TRBV29-1 . SVDRGLAGNEQF
TRBV29-1 . SVRTSSYNEQF
TRBV5-6 . ASTNWGSPNQPQH
TRBV18 . ASSSSGANVLT
TRBV27 . ASSLGSSNEQF
TRBV7-9 . ASSHPNSGDTEAF
TRBV15 few ATSKLNEQF
TRBV5-1 . ASSFSGSGTEAF
TRBV9 . ASSVTSYTDTQY
TRBV9 . ASSVVGSTQY
TRBV28 . ASSFAGAGNTIY
TRBV23-1 few ASSQSGGASGGRYEQF
TRBV7-8 . ASSSLGLGYEQY
TRBV11-3 few ASSRTRVSQPQH
TRBV7-2 . ASSRLLQGREQF
TRBV6-1 . ASGWGQSYEQY
TRBV7-2 . ASSPLSEQF
TRBV18 . ASSPLPGLAVRETQY
TRBV25-1 few ASSDLAGGYEQY
TRBV2 . ASFGRRLNEKLF
TRBV6-5 many ASRKRGDRANEQF
TRBV2 few ASSDGGGQPQH
TRBV6-1 few ASSEGGFSYEQY
TRBV27 . ASSLSLYNEQF
TRBV5-1 few ASSLGPTYEQY
TRBV27 few ATRGANTGELF
TRBV6-4 few ASSTGTGTDTQY